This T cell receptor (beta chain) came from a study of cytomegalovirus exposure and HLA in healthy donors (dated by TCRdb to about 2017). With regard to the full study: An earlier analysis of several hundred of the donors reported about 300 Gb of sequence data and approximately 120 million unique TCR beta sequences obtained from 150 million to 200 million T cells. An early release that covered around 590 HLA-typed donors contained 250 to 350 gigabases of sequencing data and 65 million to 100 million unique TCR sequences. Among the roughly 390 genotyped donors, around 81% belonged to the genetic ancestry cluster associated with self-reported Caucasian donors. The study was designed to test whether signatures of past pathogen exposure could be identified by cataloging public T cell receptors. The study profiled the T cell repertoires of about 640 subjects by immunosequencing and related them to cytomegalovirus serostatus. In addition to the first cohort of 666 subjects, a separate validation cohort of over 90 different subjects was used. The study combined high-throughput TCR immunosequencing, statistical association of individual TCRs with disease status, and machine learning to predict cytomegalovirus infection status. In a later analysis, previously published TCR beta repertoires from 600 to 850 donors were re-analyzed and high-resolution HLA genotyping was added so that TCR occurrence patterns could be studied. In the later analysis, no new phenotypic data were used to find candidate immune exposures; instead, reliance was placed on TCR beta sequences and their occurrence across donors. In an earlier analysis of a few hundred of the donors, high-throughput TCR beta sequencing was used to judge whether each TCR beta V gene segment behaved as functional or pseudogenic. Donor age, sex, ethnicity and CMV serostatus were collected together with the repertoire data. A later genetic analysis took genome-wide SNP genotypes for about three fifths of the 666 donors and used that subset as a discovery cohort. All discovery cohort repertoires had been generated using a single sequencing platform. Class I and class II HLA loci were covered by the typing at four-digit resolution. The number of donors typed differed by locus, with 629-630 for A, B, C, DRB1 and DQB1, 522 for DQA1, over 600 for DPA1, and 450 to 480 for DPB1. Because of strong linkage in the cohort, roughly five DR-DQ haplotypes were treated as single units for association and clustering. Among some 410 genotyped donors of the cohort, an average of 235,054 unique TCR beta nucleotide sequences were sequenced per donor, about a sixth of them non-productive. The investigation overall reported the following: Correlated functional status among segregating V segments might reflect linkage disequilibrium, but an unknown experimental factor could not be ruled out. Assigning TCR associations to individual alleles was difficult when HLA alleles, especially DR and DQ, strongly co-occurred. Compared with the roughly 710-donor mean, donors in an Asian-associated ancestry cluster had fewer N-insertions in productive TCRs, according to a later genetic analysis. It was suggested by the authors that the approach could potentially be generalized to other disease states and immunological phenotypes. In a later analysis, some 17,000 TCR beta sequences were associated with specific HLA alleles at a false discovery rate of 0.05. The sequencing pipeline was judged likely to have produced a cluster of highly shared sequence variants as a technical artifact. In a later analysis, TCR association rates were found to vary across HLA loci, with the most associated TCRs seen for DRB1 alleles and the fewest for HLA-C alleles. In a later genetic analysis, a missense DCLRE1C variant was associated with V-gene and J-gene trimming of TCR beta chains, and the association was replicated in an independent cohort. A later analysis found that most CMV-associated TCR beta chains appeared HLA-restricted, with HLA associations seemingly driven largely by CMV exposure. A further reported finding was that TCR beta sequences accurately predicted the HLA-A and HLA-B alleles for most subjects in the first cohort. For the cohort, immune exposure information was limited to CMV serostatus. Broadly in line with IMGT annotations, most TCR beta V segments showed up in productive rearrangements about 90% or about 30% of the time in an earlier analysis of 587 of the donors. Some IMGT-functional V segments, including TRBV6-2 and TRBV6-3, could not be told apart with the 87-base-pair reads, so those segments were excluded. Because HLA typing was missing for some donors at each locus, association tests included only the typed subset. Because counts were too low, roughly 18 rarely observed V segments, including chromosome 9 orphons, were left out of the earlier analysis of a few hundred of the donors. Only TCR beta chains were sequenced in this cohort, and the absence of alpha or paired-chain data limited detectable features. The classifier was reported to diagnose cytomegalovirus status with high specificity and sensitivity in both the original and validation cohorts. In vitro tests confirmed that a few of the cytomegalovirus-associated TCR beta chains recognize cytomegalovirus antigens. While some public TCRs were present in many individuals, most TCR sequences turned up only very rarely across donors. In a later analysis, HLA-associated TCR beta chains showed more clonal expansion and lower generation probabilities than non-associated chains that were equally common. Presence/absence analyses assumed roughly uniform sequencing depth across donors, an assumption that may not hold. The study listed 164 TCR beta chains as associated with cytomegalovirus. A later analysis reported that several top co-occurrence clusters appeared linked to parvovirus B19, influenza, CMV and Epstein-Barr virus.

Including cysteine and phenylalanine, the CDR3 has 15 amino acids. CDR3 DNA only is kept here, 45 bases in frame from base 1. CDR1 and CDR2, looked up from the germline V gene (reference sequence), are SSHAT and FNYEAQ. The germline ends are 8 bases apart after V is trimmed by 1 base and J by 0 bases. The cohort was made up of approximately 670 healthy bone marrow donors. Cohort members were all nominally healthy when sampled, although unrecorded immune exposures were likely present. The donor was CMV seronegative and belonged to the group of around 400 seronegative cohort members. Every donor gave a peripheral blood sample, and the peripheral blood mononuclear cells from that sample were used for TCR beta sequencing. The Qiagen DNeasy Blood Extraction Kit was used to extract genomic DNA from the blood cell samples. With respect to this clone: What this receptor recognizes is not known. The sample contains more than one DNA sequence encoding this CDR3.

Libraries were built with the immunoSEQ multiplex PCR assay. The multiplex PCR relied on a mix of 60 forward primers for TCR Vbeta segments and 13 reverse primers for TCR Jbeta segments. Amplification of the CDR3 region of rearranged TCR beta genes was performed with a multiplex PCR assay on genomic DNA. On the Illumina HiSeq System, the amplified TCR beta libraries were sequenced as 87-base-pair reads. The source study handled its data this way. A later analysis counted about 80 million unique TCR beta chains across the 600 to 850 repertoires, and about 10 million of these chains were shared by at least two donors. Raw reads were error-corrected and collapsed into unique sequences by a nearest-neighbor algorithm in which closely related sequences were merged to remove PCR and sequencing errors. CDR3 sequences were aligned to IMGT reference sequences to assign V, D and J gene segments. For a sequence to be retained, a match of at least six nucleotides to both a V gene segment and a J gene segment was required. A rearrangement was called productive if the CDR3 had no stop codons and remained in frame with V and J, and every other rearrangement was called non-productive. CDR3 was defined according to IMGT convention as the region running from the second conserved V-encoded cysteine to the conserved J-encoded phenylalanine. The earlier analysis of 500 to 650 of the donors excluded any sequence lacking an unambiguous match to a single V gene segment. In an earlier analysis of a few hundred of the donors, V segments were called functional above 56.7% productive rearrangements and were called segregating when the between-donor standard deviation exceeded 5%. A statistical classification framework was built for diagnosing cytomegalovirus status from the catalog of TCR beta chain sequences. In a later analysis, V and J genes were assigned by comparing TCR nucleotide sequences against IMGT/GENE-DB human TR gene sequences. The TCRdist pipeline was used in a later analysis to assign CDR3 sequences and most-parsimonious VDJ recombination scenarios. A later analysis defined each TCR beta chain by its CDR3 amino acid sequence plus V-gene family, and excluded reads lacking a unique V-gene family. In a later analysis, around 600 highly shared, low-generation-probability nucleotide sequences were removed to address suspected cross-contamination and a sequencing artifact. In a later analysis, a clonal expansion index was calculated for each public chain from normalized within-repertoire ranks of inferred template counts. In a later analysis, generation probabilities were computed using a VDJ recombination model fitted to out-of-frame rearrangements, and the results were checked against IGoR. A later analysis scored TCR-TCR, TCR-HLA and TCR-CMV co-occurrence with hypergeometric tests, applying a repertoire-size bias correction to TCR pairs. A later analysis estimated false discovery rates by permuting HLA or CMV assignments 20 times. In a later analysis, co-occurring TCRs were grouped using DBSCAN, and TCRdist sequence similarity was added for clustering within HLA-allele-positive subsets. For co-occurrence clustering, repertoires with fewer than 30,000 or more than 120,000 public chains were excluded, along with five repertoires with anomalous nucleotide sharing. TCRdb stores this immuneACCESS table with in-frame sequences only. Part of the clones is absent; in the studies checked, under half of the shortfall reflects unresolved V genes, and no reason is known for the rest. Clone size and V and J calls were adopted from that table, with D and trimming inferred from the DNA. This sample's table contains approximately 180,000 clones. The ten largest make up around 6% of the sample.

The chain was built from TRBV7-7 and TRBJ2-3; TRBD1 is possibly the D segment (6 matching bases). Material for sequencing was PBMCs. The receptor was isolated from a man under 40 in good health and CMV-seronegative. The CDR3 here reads CASSLGTGSTDTQYF. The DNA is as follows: TGTGCCAGCAGCTTAGGTACAGGGAGCACAGATACGCAGTATTTT.